The clone carrying this TCR beta chain was seen a handful of times. Its target is unknown. CDR1 is SQVTM and CDR2 is ANQGSEA in the germline V gene. The V end was cut by 3 bases, the J end by 0 bases, with 12 bases between. This CDR3 has 15 residues. This specimen comes from a study of early T cells in non-severe SARS-CoV-2 infection. Study overall: The study sequenced bulk RNA from unsorted whole blood, with chains unpaired. General study findings and limits: The VDJdb matching leaned toward anti-spike CD8 responses and overlooked private and CD4 specificities.

Each cDNA molecule carried a unique molecular identifier. Each CDR3 protein gets one entry after TCRdb re-called the 5' RACE reads with MiXCR. The sample consists of tens of thousands of distinct CDR3 sequences, around an eighth of them appearing once. This clonotype originated in an adult who was a healthcare worker with PCR-confirmed SARS-CoV-2 infection or an uninfected control (not recorded which). The material sequenced was whole blood. The chain employs TRBV29-1 and TRBJ2-1; D uncertain. The CDR3 region is CSVDESQSSYNEQFF. Written as DNA, the CDR3 is TGCAGCGTTGATGAGTCTCAAAGCTCCTACAATGAGCAGTTCTTC.